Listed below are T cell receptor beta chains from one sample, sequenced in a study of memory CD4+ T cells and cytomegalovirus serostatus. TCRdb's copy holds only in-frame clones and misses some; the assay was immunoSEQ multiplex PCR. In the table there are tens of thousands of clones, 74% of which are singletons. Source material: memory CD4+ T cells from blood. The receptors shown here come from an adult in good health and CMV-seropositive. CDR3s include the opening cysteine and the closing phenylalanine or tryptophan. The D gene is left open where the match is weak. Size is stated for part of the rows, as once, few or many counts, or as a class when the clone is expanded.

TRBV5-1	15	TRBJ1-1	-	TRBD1	TGCGCCAGCAGGAGACAAACAGGGGTGAACACTGAAGCTTTCTTT	CASRRQTGVNTEAFF
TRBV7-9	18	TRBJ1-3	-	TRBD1	TGTGCCAGCAGCTTAAGGGGGACAGATTCCAACTCTGGAAACACCATATATTTT	CASSLRGTDSNSGNTIYF
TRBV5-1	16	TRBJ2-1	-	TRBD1	TGCGCCAGCAGCTTGGCCCCGGGACAGGGATACAATGAGCAGTTCTTC	CASSLAPGQGYNEQFF
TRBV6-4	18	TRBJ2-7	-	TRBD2	TGTGCCAGCAGTGACCCGTCGTCGGTTAGCGGGGGGGCCTACGAGCAGTACTTC	CASSDPSSVSGGAYEQYF
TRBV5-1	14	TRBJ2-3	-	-	TGCGCCAGCAGCGAGGACACTCTCACAGATACGCAGTATTTT	CASSEDTLTDTQYF
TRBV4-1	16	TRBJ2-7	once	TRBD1	TGCGCCAGCAGCCAAGCCCTGGACAGGGCCTCCTACGAGCAGTACTTC	CASSQALDRASYEQYF
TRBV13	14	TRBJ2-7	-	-	TGTGCCAGCAGCTCTAGTTTGACGGGGTCGGGGCAGTACTTC	CASSSSLTGSGQYF
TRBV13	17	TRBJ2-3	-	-	TGTGCCAGCAGCGCCCGCACCGGGACGCACGCGGCAGATACGCAGTATTTT	CASSARTGTHAADTQYF
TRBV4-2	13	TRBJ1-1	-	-	TGTGCCAGCAGCCAAGATGCGGGCGCTGAAGCTTTCTTT	CASSQDAGAEAFF
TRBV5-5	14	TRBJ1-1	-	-	TGTGCCAGCAGCTTGTGGGGGAAGAACACTGAAGCTTTCTTT	CASSLWGKNTEAFF
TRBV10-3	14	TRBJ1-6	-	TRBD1	TGTGCCATCAGAACACAGGGGAGGAATTCACCCCTCCACTTT	CAIRTQGRNSPLHF
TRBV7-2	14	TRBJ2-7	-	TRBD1	TGTGCCAGCAGCTTGGGACAGGGGTTTGGCGAGCAGTACTTC	CASSLGQGFGEQYF
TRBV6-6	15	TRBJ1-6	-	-	TGTGCCAGCAGTTACCGCAGGGCCTATAATTCACCCCTCCACTTT	CASSYRRAYNSPLHF
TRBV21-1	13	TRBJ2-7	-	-	TGTGCCAGCAGCAAACGCAGGGGCTACGAGCAGTACTTC	CASSKRRGYEQYF
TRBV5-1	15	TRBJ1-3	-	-	TGCGCCAGCAGCGCTTCGACAGGAGATGGAAACACCATATATTTT	CASSASTGDGNTIYF
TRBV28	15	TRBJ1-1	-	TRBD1	TGTGCCAGCAGTTTTGGTCGAGGGGGCGACACTGAAGCTTTCTTT	CASSFGRGGDTEAFF
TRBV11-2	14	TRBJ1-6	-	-	TGTGCCAGCAGCTTCAGCAGGGAGGGGTCACCCCTCCACTTT	CASSFSREGSPLHF
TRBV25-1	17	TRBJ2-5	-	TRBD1	TGTGCCAGCAGTGACCCCGTGGACAGGGAAACACAAGAGACCCAGTACTTC	CASSDPVDRETQETQYF
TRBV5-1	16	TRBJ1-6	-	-	TGCGCCAGCAGCTCCCAGACCCGTATGGAGGGCTCACCCCTCCACTTT	CASSSQTRMEGSPLHF
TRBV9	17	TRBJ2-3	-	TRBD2	TGTGCCAGCAGCGGTCGGACTAGCGGGGGGATCACAGATACGCAGTATTTT	CASSGRTSGGITDTQYF
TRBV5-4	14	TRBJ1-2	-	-	TGTGCCAGCAGCCTCGGGGGGGCCGACTATGGCTACACCTTC	CASSLGGADYGYTF
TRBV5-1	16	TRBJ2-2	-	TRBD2	TGCGCCAGCAGCCCCGTTCTAGCGGGGGACACCGGGGAGCTGTTTTTT	CASSPVLAGDTGELFF
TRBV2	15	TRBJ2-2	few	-	TGTGCCAGCAGGCGAGGGAGCGCGAACACCGGGGAGCTGTTTTTT	CASRRGSANTGELFF
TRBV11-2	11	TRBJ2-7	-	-	TGTGCCAGCAGCTTAGATTTAAGGCCCTACTTC	CASSLDLRPYF
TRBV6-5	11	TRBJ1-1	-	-	TGTGCCAGCAGTTACCAGGGTCAAGCTTTCTTT	CASSYQGQAFF
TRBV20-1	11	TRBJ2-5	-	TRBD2	TGCAGTGGGGCGGGGGAAGAGACCCAGTACTTC	CSGAGEETQYF
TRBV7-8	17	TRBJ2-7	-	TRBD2	TGTGCCAGCAGCTTCCAGTCCAGCGGGGGCCGCGGGGGCGAGCAGTACTTC	CASSFQSSGGRGGEQYF
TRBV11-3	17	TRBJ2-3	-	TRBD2	TGTGCCAGCAGTCTAGGGTCTAGCGGGGGCCGCACAGATACGCAGTATTTT	CASSLGSSGGRTDTQYF
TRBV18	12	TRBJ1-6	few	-	TGTGCCAGCTCACGCTATAATTCACCCCTCCACTTT	CASSRYNSPLHF
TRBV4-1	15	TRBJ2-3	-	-	TGCGCCAGCAGTCCCGGGACACGAGAGAGAGGTACGCAGTATTTT	CASSPGTRERGTQYF
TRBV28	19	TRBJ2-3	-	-	TGTGCCAGCAGTTTAAATGGGCGCGGAGGGGGGGCCGACACAGATACGCAGTATTTT	CASSLNGRGGGADTDTQYF
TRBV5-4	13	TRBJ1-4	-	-	TGTGCCAGCAGGCAGGACGCTAATGAAAAACTGTTTTTT	CASRQDANEKLFF
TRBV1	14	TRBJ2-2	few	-	TGCACCAGCACCGGGGGCCCGTGCACCGGGGAGCTGTTTTTT	CTSTGGPCTGELFF
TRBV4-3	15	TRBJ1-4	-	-	TGCGCCAGCAGCCAAGAGTTTACAGAGAATGAAAAACTGTTTTTT	CASSQEFTENEKLFF
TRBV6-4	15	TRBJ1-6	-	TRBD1	TGTGCCAGCAGTATATCGGGACAGTCCGATTCACCCCTCCACTTT	CASSISGQSDSPLHF
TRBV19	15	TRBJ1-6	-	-	TGTGCCAGTAGTATTACGGGGCAACATAATTCACCCCTCCACTTT	CASSITGQHNSPLHF
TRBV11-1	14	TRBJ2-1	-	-	TGTGCCAGCAGCTTAGATCCGGGTTTGGATGAGCAGTTCTTC	CASSLDPGLDEQFF
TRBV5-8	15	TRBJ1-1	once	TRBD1	TGTGCCAGCAGCCAGACAGGGGAGGAGTATGCTGAAGCTTTCTTT	CASSQTGEEYAEAFF
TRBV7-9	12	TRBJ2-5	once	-	TGTGCCAGCCGGGACGGCCAAGAGACCCAGTACTTC	CASRDGQETQYF
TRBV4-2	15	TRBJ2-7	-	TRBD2	TGTGCCAGCAGCCAATCGCGGGGGGCCGTTGGAGAGCAGTACTTC	CASSQSRGAVGEQYF
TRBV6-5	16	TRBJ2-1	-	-	TGTGCCAGCAGTTACAACCGGGGATCCGTGGGAAATGAGCAGTTCTTC	CASSYNRGSVGNEQFF
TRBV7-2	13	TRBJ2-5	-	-	TGTGCCAGCAGTCCGCAACGCCAAGAGACCCAGTACTTC	CASSPQRQETQYF
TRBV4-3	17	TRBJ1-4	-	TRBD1	TGCGCCAGCAGCCAAGATTTTGGCGGGACAGCTCGGGAAAAACTGTTTTTT	CASSQDFGGTAREKLFF
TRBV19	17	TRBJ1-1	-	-	TGTGCCAGTAGTAAAGCGCGGGGGATAGGTGGGTACACTGAAGCTTTCTTT	CASSKARGIGGYTEAFF
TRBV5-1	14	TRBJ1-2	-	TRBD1	TGCGCCAGCAGCTTGGAGGGACAGAACTATGGCTACACCTTC	CASSLEGQNYGYTF